This T cell receptor beta chain came from a study of blood T cells in healthy people across ages (dated by TCRdb to between 2014 and 2017). About the study as a whole: In model experiments, roughly one uniquely barcoded TCR beta cDNA molecule per two T cells was captured by template switching. The study measured age-related changes in TCR beta repertoire diversity using deep sequencing normalized with unique cDNA molecular identifiers. The donors were split into four age groups: young (average 16 years), middle-aged (39), aged (roughly 65) and long-lived (approximately 80). Two additional independent replicas of 1 million unique cDNA reads from the same blood draw were analyzed for two donors (one aged 18 to 29 and one aged 80 or older). Summary of the overall study and its limitations: Compared with the aged group, the long-lived group had more naive CD4+ T cells, fewer expanded clones and increased TCR diversity, a pattern suggesting age selection. There was a strong correlation between observed TCR beta diversity and the percentage of naive T cells measured by flow cytometry. Total diversity estimates from one million sequenced T cells were considered lower bounds and underestimates. Because the CMV infection status of the donors was unknown, age-related changes in expanded clonotypes may potentially have been confounded. Observed TCR beta diversity per million T cells fell roughly linearly with age, and a significant reduction was already apparent by age around 40. Bulk unsorted PBMC profiling prevented conclusive comparison of naive and antigen-experienced compartments.

Donors were a few dozen systemically healthy Caucasian individuals from Russia aged roughly 6 to 100 years. Each donor gave approximately 9.3 milliliters of peripheral blood, collected into EDTA-treated Vacutainer tubes. Ficoll-Paque density-gradient centrifugation was used to isolate PBMCs, with at least 6 million obtained per sample. Trizol reagent was used to extract total RNA from the PBMCs, yielding at least 5.5 micrograms per sample. For every donor, an aliquot of PBMCs went through flow cytometry to measure the percentages of naive CD45RAhigh/CD27high T cells. The library was generated by 5' RACE. The instrument given in TCRdb is Illumina HiSeq 2500. A second roughly 6 to 12 cycle PCR used a sample-barcoded 5' primer and a J-beta primer mix. A template-switch 5' adaptor carrying 12 random nucleotides introduced a unique molecular identifier onto each TCR beta cDNA molecule. At least 2.5 million CDR3-containing paired-end reads were obtained from each sample. First-strand cDNA was synthesized from all RNA with the Mint cDNA synthesis kit, primed by a TRBC-specific oligonucleotide. All cDNA was treated with uracil-DNA glycosylase and then went through a first 18-cycle PCR with the universal primers M1SS and BC2_uni_R. In the original analysis: Normalization of each sample was performed by random selection of 1 million high-quality reads, each carrying a distinct molecular identifier. Reads with shared molecular identifiers were discarded instead of being binned into consensus sequences. CDR3 identification, clonotype clustering and error correction used MiTCR with a Q25 quality threshold and the strictest error-elimination algorithm. Lower-bound total TCR beta diversity was estimated with a nonparametric unseen species model using Euler transformation. The public reads were reanalyzed by TCRdb: fastp trimming at Q25, MiXCR alignment, in-frame beta chains only. Identical CDR3 proteins give one entry, which carries the most common genes and DNA. TCRdb's processing, not the study's, gives the V and J calls here. In this sample the table shows around 1,000,000 distinct CDR3 sequences, around 25% of which occur a single time. The ten largest account for less than 0.85% of the sample.

As to this clonotype: No cognate antigen has been identified for it. No base quality information exists; no much larger clone differs at one position.

The data were also submitted as part of a second study, on T cells of mothers and their children. As the second paper documents: Nine systemically healthy Caucasian individuals, comprising three mothers and their six children, were included as donors. cDNA synthesis consumed the entire amount of extracted RNA, loaded at roughly 1.5 ug RNA in each 15 ul reaction. In the second PCR, the M1S primer introduced both the sample barcodes and 2-4 random nucleotides. More than 9 million TCR beta CDR3 reads were obtained from each mother, and approximately 3 million reads were obtained from each child. Thymic selection shapes the output of TCR recombination in a similar way in related and unrelated pairs, and inherited differences have a minor effect. Normalized repertoire overlap in related mother-child pairs was always slightly higher than in unrelated mother-child pairs, but the difference was never significant. With a sensitivity of approximately 93 clones per million clonotypes, no persistent microchimeric T cell clones were detected. Deep NGS was used in the study to compare the TCR beta repertoires of mothers and children and to look for features that separate related mother-child pairs from unrelated individuals. The mean age was about 38 +/- 4 years for the mothers and about 10 +/- 4 years for the children. After adapter ligation was performed with NEBNext reagents, the libraries were sequenced on an Illumina HiSeq 2000 with 100+100 nt paired-end reads. Mother and child libraries were prepared a month apart and sequenced in separate runs to prevent cross-contamination. For each donor, between about 450,000 and 2,300,000 distinct TCR beta clonotypes were identified. Naive TCR beta clonotypes were estimated from low-frequency clonotypes matched to each donor's FACS-determined naive share, without sorting.

This TCR was sampled from a girl aged 2 to 9 in good health. The sequenced sample consisted of blood.

The nucleotide sequence is TGTGCCATCAGTAGGGTGGCCCTGGATGACGGCTACACCTTC. The encoded protein is CAISRVALDDGYTF. The chain is assembled from TRBV10-3 and TRBJ1-2, with the D gene not confidently named. The CDR3 contains 14 residues, cysteine and phenylalanine counted. Of the read, only the CDR3 DNA is kept; its 42 bases are in frame from base 1. V drops 5 bases and J drops 8 bases, leaving 18 bases in between. The CDR1 and CDR2 encoded by the germline V gene are ENHRY and SYGVKD.